What follows are 27 T cell receptor beta chains derived from one specimen sequenced in a study of cytotoxic CD8 clonotypes in ibrutinib-treated CLL. Data came from immunoSEQ multiplex PCR; TCRdb stores just in-frame clones and leaves some out. Among fewer than 85,000 clones listed, about four fifths were seen once. The sequences come from PBMCs, collected after 12 months of ibrutinib treatment. The receptors come from a human donor with chronic lymphocytic leukemia.

The gene calls are TRBV6-1 and TRBJ1-1; a possible D gene is TRBD1 (5 bases). The V and J ends lost 7 bases and 8 bases respectively, with 14 bases between them. CDR1 MNHNS and CDR2 SASEGT come from the germline V gene. CDR3 length equals 12 residues. The CDR3 bases are TGTGCCAGCACCAAAGGGGTAGGCGAAGCTTTCTTT. Translated: CASTKGVGEAFF.

The gene calls are TRBV9 and TRBJ2-2; D unclear. Trimming stripped 2 bases from V and 6 bases from J, with 5 bases between. The V gene's germline CDR1 is SGDLS and CDR2 YYNGEE. The length of the CDR3 is 12 residues. The CDR3 spells CASSVSAGELFF. CDR3 bases: TGTGCCAGCAGCGTGAGTGCCGGGGAGCTGTTTTTT.

J is TRBJ1-2 and V is TRBV6-5; a possible D gene is TRBD1 (6 bases). This CDR3 has 13 residues. V was cut by 6 bases and J by 4 bases, with 12 bases left in between. Germline V gives CDR1 MNHEY, CDR2 SVGAGI. Here the CDR3 reads CASRSGGFYGYTF. CDR3 bases: TGTGCCAGCAGGTCGGGGGGCTTCTATGGCTACACCTTC.

The chain joins TRBV4-3 to TRBJ1-5; D not certain. V lost 4 bases and J 0 bases, leaving 10 bases between the germline ends. Germline V gene lookup returns CDR1 LGHNA and CDR2 YSLEER. The CDR3 extends over 15 amino acids. Here the CDR3 reads CASSRLLDSNQPQHF. The CDR3 DNA sequence: TGCGCCAGCAGCCGCCTTTTAGATAGCAATCAGCCCCAGCATTTT.

This chain joins TRBV7-2 and TRBJ1-4, with D perhaps TRBD1 (5 bases). The CDR3 runs to 13 residues. The germline CDR1 and CDR2 sequences are SGHTA and FQGNSA. V shed 6 bases and J shed 11 bases, with 16 bases lying between them. The CDR3 DNA follows: TGTGCCAGCAGACCAGGGCCCGGGGGGAAACTGTTTTTT. This codes for CASRPGPGGKLFF. Looking up the rest from reference TRBV7-2 and TRBJ1-4 gives the full variable domain: GAGVSQSPSNKVTEKGKDVELRCDPISGHTALYWYRQSLGQGLEFLIYFQGNSAPDKSGLPSDRFSAERTGGSVSTLTIQRTQQEDSAVYLCASRPGPGGKLFFGSGTQLSVL.

The V call is TRBV27, the J call TRBJ2-7; possibly TRBD1 or TRBD2 for D (5 bases each). Trimming took off 5 bases at V and 0 bases at J, with 17 bases between the two ends. The germline V gene has CDR1 MNHEY and CDR2 SMNVEV (reference sequence). This CDR3 spans 16 amino acids. The CDR3 region has the DNA TGTGCCAGCAGTCCCGGGGCGGGCAGGGTCTCCTACGAGCAGTACTTC. Its translation: CASSPGAGRVSYEQYF.

The chain uses TRBV5-4 and TRBJ2-6; TRBD1 matches at 10 bases. Germline loops: CDR1 SGHNT, CDR2 YYREEE (reference sequence). The CDR3 spans 17 residues. Trimming took 4 bases from V and 1 from J; bases not matched to a gene: 5. The chain's CDR3 is CASSRPGQGSGANVLTF. In DNA form, the CDR3 reads TGTGCCAGCAGCCGGCCGGGACAGGGGTCTGGGGCCAACGTCCTGACTTTC. Complete variable domain (other parts from reference TRBV5-4 and TRBJ2-6): ETGVTQSPTHLIKTRGQQVTLRCSSQSGHNTVSWYQQALGQGPQFIFQYYREEENGRGNFPPRFSGLQFPNYSSELNVNALELDDSALYLCASSRPGQGSGANVLTFGAGSRLTVL.

V gene TRBV5-1 combines with J gene TRBJ2-7, with 8 bases that match TRBD1. Unmatched junction bases numbered 11, after V lost 5 bases and J lost 7 bases. Per germline, CDR1 SGHRS and CDR2 YFSETQ. CDR3 length: 14 amino acids. The CDR3 region has the DNA TGCGCCAGCAGTCCGCGGGACAGGTCTAAGGAGCAGTACTTC. Translation gives CASSPRDRSKEQYF.

The CDR3 reads CAWSVVLGEQFF. CDR3 nucleotides: TGTGCCTGGAGTGTTGTATTAGGTGAGCAGTTCTTC. The rearrangement joins TRBV30 to TRBJ2-1; D gene uncertain. CDR3 length: 12 residues. The V and J ends lost 0 bases and 9 bases respectively, with 9 bases between them. Germline V CDR1 and CDR2: GTSNPN, SVGIG (reference sequence).

This rearrangement joins TRBV10-3 to TRBJ2-1, with D possibly called TRBD1 or TRBD2 (5 bases each). V dropped 10 bases and J dropped 6 bases, with 13 bases sitting between them. This CDR3 spans 12 amino acids. The germline gives CDR1 ENHRY, CDR2 SYGVKD. CDR3 in amino acids: CATEGNSNEQFF. The CDR3 DNA reads TGTGCCACCGAGGGGAATTCCAATGAGCAGTTCTTC.

The gene calls are TRBV18 and TRBJ1-5; a possible D gene is TRBD1 (5 bases). This CDR3 has 18 amino acids. Germline CDR1 KGHSH, CDR2 LQKENI. Trimming shortened V by 3 bases and J by 0 bases, and 18 bases separated the two germline ends. CDR3 sequence (DNA): TGTGCCAGCTCACCTCTGGGGCAGGGCTGGGATAGCAATCAGCCCCAGCATTTT. This sequence encodes CASSPLGQGWDSNQPQHF.

The V call is TRBV29-1, the J call TRBJ2-7; D is uncertain. Germline V gene lookup returns CDR1 SQVTM and CDR2 ANQGSEA. CDR3 length: 14 residues. The V gene lost 7 bases and the J gene lost 3 bases, with 19 bases spanning the gap. CDR3 DNA: TGCAGCGCCTCAGCTTGGGCCGTGGGCTACGAGCAGTACTTC. This translates into CSASAWAVGYEQYF.

The chain combines TRBV5-1 with TRBJ1-2; 8 bases are shared with TRBD1. This CDR3 is 13 amino acids long. The junction had 4 bases not matched to a gene; V was cut back by 4 bases and J by 5 bases. CDR1 and CDR2 from the germline V gene are SGHRS and YFSETQ. The CDR3 DNA reads as TGCGCCAGCAGCCCGGGGACAGGTTATGGCTACACCTTC. Its translation: CASSPGTGYGYTF.

The rearrangement joins TRBV7-3 to TRBJ2-7, with unresolved D. The CDR3 has 13 residues. Germline V gene data show CDR1 as SGHTA and CDR2 as FQGTGA. V dropped 4 bases and J dropped 6 bases, with 13 bases sitting between them. CDR3 sequence reads: CASSSVPHGEQYF. The CDR3, as DNA: TGTGCCAGCAGCTCGGTCCCCCACGGCGAGCAGTACTTC.

This chain joins TRBV5-8 and TRBJ2-3; 10 bases are a match to TRBD1. Germline loops: CDR1 SGHTS, CDR2 YDEGEE. There are 15 residues in the CDR3. V dropped 6 bases and J dropped 1; count of bases not matched to a gene: 5. DNA for the CDR3: TGTGCCAGCACCCCCGGGACAGGGGGCACAGATACGCAGTATTTT. It codes for CASTPGTGGTDTQYF.

This sequence joins TRBV7-2 and TRBJ2-7, with a tentative D call TRBD1 (5 bases). Trimming removed 1 base at V and 12 bases at J, with 19 bases between. The CDR3 extends over 14 amino acids. Germline V gene sequence: CDR1 SGHTA, CDR2 FQGNSA. The CDR3 spells CASSLGPGASMRYF. CDR3 sequence (DNA): TGTGCCAGCAGCTTAGGACCTGGGGCGAGCATGCGGTACTTC.

This chain joins TRBV27 and TRBJ2-1; 7 nucleotides line up with TRBD1. CDR3 length: 14 residues. Looked up from germline, CDR1 is MNHEY and CDR2 is SMNVEV (reference sequence). Trimming removed 6 bases from V and 14 bases from J; junction bases left unmatched: 16. The CDR3 coding sequence is TGTGCCAGCAGCCACCGGGGCTTAAGGGGGCGCGAGTTCTTC. Its translation: CASSHRGLRGREFF.

The V call is TRBV10-1, the J call TRBJ1-1; tentatively, D is TRBD1 (5 bases). CDR1 WNHNN and CDR2 SYGVQD come from the germline V gene (reference sequence). V lost 4 bases to trimming and J lost 4 bases, with 16 bases between them. The CDR3 is 15 residues long. This chain's CDR3 is CASSGGFLLSTEAFF. The DNA of the CDR3 is TGCGCCAGCAGTGGGGGGTTCCTTTTGAGCACTGAAGCTTTCTTT.

The genes are TRBV4-3 and TRBJ2-7; D possibly corresponds to TRBD2 (5 bases). The CDR3 contains 15 residues. V shed 3 bases and J shed 7 bases, with 19 bases lying between them. Germline CDR1 is LGHNA and CDR2 is YSLEER. The CDR3 sequence is CASSQELNFPGEQYF. DNA for the CDR3: TGCGCCAGCAGCCAGGAGTTGAATTTTCCGGGGGAGCAGTACTTC.

The J gene is TRBJ1-1, the V gene TRBV28; D is perhaps TRBD1 (5 bases). The germline V gene has CDR1 MDHEN and CDR2 SYDVKM. CDR3 size: 15 residues. V shed 6 bases and J shed 5 bases, with 19 bases lying between them. DNA of the CDR3: TGTGCCAGCAGAATAACAGGTGGTATTTGGACTGAAGCTTTCTTT. It yields the protein CASRITGGIWTEAFF.

This chain links TRBV18 with TRBJ2-3, with TRBD1 matching over 11 bases. V was clipped by 5 bases and J by 4 bases; unmatched bases: 5. The CDR3 extends over 15 amino acids. The germline V gene encodes CDR1 KGHSH and CDR2 LQKENI. The CDR3 region is CASSGQGAAADTQYF. The CDR3 region has the DNA TGTGCCAGCTCAGGACAGGGGGCTGCGGCAGATACGCAGTATTTT.

A single count supports this clone. The V gene is TRBV28, the J gene TRBJ2-7; D might be TRBD1 or TRBD2, each matching 7 bases. Trimming took 10 bases from V and 0 from J, leaving 22 bases between them. This CDR3 spans 16 amino acids. The germline V gene has CDR1 MDHEN and CDR2 SYDVKM. The CDR3 sequence is CATLPGGTASSYEQYF. The CDR3, as DNA: TGTGCCACCCTCCCCGGGGGGACAGCGAGCTCCTACGAGCAGTACTTC.

This rearrangement joins TRBV6-6 to TRBJ2-3; tentatively, D is TRBD1 (6 bases). CDR1 and CDR2 from the germline V gene are MNHNY and SVGAGI (reference sequence). CDR3 length: 13 residues. The germline V and J ends were trimmed by 6 bases and 3 bases, with 10 bases remaining between them. In DNA, the CDR3 is TGTGCCAGCAGGGGGGCAAGTACAGATACGCAGTATTTT. Its protein product is CASRGASTDTQYF.

This rearrangement joins TRBV30 to TRBJ1-6; 7 bases map to TRBD1. In germline, CDR1 is GTSNPN, CDR2 SVGIG (reference sequence). The CDR3 consists of 14 residues. V shed 0 bases and J 8 bases; nucleotides not matched to a gene: 4. CDR3 region: CAWSVGGSDSPLHF. The CDR3 bases are TGTGCCTGGAGTGTAGGGGGCTCGGATTCACCCCTCCACTTT.

J is TRBJ1-5 and V is TRBV28, with 8 bases aligning to TRBD1. CDR3 length equals 13 residues. Trimming removed 10 bases from V and 4 bases from J; junction bases left unmatched: 6. CDR1 and CDR2 (germline): MDHEN, SYDVKM. The CDR3 is CATRGQANQPQHF. The CDR3 coding sequence is TGTGCCACCAGGGGGCAGGCGAATCAGCCCCAGCATTTT.

The gene calls are TRBV6-5 and TRBJ1-6, with D maybe TRBD1 (6 bases). The CDR3 is made up of 15 amino acids. V shed 0 bases and J shed 7 bases, with 10 bases lying between them. Per germline, CDR1 MNHEY and CDR2 SVGAGI. The CDR3 coding sequence is TGTGCCAGCAGTTACTCGACAGGAAGCAATTCACCCCTCCACTTT. Translated: CASSYSTGSNSPLHF.

Worth noting for this clone: In the same sample, other DNA sequences code for this CDR3. The J gene is TRBJ2-5, the V gene TRBV6-5; D remains ambiguous. V lost 3 bases and J 5 bases, leaving 4 bases between the germline ends. Germline V gene lookup returns CDR1 MNHEY and CDR2 SVGAGI. The CDR3 loop spans 11 amino acids. CDR3 in DNA: TGTGCCAGCAGTTATGGGGAGACCCAGTACTTC. The encoded protein is CASSYGETQYF.